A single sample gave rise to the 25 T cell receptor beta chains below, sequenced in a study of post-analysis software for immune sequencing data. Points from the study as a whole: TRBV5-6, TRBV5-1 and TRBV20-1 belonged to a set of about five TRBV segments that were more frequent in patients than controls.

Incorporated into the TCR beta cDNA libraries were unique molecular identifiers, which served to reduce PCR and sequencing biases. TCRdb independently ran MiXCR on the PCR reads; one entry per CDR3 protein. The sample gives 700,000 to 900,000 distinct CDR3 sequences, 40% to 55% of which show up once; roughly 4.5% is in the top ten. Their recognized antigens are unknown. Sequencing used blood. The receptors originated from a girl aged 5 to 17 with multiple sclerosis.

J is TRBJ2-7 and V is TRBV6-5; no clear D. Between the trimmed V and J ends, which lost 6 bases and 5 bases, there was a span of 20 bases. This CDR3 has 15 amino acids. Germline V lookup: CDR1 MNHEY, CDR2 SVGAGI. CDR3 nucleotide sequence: TGTGCCAGCAGACTATCGGAGTCCCCCAAAAACGAGCAGTACTTC. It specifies CASRLSESPKNEQYF.

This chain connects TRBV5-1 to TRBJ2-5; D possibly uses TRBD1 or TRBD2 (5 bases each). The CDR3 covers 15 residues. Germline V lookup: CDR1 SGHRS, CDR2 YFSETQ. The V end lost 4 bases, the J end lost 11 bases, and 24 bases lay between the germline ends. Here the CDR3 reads CASSPPGPSPYGQYF. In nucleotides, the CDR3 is TGCGCCAGCAGCCCTCCGGGACCTAGCCCCTACGGGCAGTACTTC.

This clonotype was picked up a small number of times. The CDR3 loop is CASSQGKGEQYF. Written as DNA, the CDR3 is TGTGCCAGCTCACAGGGGAAGGGGGAGCAGTACTTC. The chain combines TRBV12-3 or TRBV12-4 with TRBJ2-7; 7 bases are a match to TRBD1. The CDR3 runs 12 residues. V shed 8 bases and J 7 bases; nucleotides not matched to a gene: 8.

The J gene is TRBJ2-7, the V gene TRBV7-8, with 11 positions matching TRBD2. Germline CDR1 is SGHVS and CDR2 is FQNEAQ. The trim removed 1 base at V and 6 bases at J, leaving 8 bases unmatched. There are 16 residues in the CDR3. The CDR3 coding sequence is TGTGCCAGCAGCTTAGGGGGTGGACTAGCGGGTTCCGAGCAGTACTTC. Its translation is CASSLGGGLAGSEQYF.

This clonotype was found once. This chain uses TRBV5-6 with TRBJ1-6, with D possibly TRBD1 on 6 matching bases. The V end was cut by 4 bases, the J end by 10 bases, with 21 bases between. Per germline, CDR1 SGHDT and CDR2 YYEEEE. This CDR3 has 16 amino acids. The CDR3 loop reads CASSPKNRVSGSPLHF. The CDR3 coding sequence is TGTGCCAGCAGCCCAAAAAACAGGGTCTCGGGGTCACCCCTCCACTTT.

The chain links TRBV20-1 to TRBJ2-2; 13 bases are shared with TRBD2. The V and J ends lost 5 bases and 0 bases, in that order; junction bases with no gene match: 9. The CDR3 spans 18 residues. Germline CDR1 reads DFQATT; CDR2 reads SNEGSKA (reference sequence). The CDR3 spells CSASSQGLAGANTGELFF. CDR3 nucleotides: TGCAGTGCTTCCTCCCAAGGACTAGCGGGAGCGAACACCGGGGAGCTGTTTTTT.

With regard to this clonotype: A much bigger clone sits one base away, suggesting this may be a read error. The CDR3 DNA is TGTGCCAGCAGTCGTGGACGGGACAATCGGCCCCAGCATTTT. It encodes CASSRGRDNRPQHF. The chain combines TRBV12-3 or TRBV12-4 with TRBJ1-5; D possibly corresponds to TRBD1 (6 bases). CDR3 length: 14 residues.

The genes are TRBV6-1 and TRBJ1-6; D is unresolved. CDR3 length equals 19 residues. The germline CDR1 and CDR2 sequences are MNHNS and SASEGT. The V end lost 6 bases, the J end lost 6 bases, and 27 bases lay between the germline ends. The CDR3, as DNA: TGTGCCAGCAGACCTCGGGATGGGCGGACTGTCTTCAGTAATTCACCCCTCCACTTT. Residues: CASRPRDGRTVFSNSPLHF.

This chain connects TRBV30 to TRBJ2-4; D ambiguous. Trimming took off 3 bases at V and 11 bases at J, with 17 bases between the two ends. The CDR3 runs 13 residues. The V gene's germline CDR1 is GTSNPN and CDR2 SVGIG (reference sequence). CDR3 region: CAWSYSLGAFQYF. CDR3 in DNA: TGTGCCTGGAGCTATTCCCTAGGAGCTTTTCAGTACTTC.

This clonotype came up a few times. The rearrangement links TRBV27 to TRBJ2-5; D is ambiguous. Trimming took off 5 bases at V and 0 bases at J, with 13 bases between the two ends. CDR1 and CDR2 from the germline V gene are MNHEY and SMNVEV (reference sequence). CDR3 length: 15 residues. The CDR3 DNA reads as TGTGCCAGCAGTAAAAGGACCGGGTACCAAGAGACCCAGTACTTC. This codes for CASSKRTGYQETQYF.

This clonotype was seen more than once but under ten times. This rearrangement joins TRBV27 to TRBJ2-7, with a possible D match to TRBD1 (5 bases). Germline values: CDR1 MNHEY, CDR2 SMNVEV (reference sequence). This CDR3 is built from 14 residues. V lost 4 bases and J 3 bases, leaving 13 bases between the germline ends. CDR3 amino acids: CASSSFQTDYEQYF. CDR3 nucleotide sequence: TGTGCCAGCAGTTCCTTTCAGACAGACTACGAGCAGTACTTC.

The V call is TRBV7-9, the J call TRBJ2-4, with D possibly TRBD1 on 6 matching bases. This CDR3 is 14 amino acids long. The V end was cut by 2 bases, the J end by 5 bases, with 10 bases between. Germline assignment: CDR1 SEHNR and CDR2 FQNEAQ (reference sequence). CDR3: CASSLQTGQNIQYF. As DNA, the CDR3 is TGTGCCAGCAGCTTACAGACAGGACAAAACATTCAGTACTTC.

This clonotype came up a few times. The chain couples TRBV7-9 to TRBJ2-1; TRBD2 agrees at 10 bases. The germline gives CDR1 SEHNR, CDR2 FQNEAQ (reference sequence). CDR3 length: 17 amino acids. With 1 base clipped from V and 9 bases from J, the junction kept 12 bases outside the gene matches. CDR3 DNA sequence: TGTGCCAGCAGCTTAGGATCCAGCGGGAGGGCCTTGGGTGAGCAGTTCTTC. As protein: CASSLGSSGRALGEQFF.

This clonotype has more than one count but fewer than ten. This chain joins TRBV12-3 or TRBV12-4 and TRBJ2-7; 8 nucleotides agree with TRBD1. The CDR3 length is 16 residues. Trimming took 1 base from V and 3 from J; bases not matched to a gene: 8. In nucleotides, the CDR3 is TGTGCCAGCAGTTTAGAAGGACAGGGACCCTGCTACGAGCAGTACTTC. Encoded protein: CASSLEGQGPCYEQYF.

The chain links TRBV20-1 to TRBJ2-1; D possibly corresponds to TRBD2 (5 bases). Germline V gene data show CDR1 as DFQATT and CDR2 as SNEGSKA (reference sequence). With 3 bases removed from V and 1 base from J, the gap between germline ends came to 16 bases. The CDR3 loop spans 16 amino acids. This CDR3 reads CSARSLARGSYNEQFF. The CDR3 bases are TGCAGTGCTAGGTCCCTAGCCCGTGGATCCTACAATGAGCAGTTCTTC.

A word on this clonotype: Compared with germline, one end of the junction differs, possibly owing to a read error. The chain's CDR3 is CASSLAISGSTDAQYF. In DNA form, the CDR3 reads TGTGCCAGCAGCTTAGCGATTAGCGGGAGCACAGATGCGCAGTATTTT. J is TRBJ2-3 and V is TRBV7-2; 9 bases agree with TRBD2. CDR3 size: 16 residues. The V gene's germline CDR1 is SGHTA and CDR2 FQGNSA.

Here the CDR3 reads CSAGTDLSTDTQYF. The DNA of the CDR3 is TGCAGCGCCGGCACCGACCTGAGCACAGATACGCAGTATTTT. The rearrangement links TRBV29-1 to TRBJ2-3; no reliable D call. V shed 7 bases and J shed 0 bases, with 14 bases lying between them. The CDR3 covers 14 residues. The germline CDR1 and CDR2 sequences are SQVTM and ANQGSEA.

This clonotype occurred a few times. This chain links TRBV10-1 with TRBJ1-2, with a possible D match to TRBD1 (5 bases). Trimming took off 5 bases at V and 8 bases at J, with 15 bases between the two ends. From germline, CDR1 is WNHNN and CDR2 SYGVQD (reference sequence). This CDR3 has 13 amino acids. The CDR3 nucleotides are TGCGCCAGCAGTCCCGAGGGACCTCGGGGCTACACCTTC. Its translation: CASSPEGPRGYTF.

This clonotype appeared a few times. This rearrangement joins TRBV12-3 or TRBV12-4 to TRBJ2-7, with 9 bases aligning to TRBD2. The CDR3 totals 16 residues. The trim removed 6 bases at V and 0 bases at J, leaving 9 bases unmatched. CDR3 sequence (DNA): TGTGCCAGCAGCCCTAGGGCTAGCGGGAACTCCTACGAGCAGTACTTC. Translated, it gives CASSPRASGNSYEQYF.

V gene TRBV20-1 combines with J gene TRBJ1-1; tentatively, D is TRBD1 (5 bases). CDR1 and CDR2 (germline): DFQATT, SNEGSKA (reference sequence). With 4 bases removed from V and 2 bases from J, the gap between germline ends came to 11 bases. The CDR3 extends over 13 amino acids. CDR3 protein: CSAKYRRNTEAFF. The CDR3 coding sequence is TGCAGTGCTAAATACAGGAGAAACACTGAAGCTTTCTTT.

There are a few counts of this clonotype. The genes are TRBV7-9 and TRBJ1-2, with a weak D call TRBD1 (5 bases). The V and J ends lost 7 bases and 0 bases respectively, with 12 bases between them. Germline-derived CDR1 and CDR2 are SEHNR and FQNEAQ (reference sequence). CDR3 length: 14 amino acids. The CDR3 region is CASTTGASNYGYTF. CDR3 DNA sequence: TGTGCCAGCACCACCGGGGCCTCTAACTATGGCTACACCTTC.

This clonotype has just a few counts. The CDR3 DNA reads as TGTGCCAGCACCAACACCAGGGGCGAGCAGTACTTC. Residues: CASTNTRGEQYF. The V and J genes are TRBV6-6 and TRBJ2-4; TRBD1 is a possible D gene (6 bases). Gene TRBJ2-7 matches the end of the DNA better, so the J call may be wrong. The germline gives CDR1 MNHNY, CDR2 SVGAGI (reference sequence). CDR3 size: 12 residues.

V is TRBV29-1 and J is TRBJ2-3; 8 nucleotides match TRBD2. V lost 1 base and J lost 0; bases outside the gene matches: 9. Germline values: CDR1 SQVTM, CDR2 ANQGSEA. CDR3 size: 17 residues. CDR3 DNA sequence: TGCAGCGTTGAAGCCCTAGCGGGCAGACCTAGCACAGATACGCAGTATTTT. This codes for CSVEALAGRPSTDTQYF.

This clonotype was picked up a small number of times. The CDR3 loop reads CASSSQGMWQYF. CDR3 bases: TGTGCCAGCAGCTCACAGGGGATGTGGCAGTACTTC. This chain links TRBV3-1 with TRBJ2-5; 7 nucleotides match TRBD1. V lost 5 bases to trimming and J lost 11 bases; unmatched junction nucleotides: 8. Germline V gene sequence: CDR1 LGHDT, CDR2 YNNKEL (reference sequence). The CDR3 totals 12 residues.

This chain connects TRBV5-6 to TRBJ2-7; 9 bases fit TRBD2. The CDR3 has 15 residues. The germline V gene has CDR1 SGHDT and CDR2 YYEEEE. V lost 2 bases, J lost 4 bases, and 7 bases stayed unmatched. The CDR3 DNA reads TGTGCCAGCAGCTTCGGGGCTAGCGGGACATACGAGCAGTACTTC. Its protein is CASSFGASGTYEQYF. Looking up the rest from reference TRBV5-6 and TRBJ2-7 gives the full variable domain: DAGVTQSPTHLIKTRGQQVTLRCSPKSGHDTVSWYQQALGQGPQFIFQYYEEEERQRGNFPDRFSGHQFPNYSSELNVNALLLGDSALYLCASSFGASGTYEQYFGPGTRLTVT.